This T cell receptor beta chain was identified during a study of T cell responses to AZD1222 COVID-19 vaccine. General study findings and limits: Sampling that yielded the repertoires occurred only after the peak T cell response. White British ancestry dominated among donors, who included more females, and clonal diversity was possibly underestimated.

The repertoire was sequenced with immunoSEQ multiplex PCR; TCRdb's copy has only in-frame clones and lacks some. Altogether approximately 100,000 clones are present, 80% to 95% being singletons, with the ten largest covering approximately 4.9%. Germline V gives CDR1 KGHDR, CDR2 SFDVKD. The CDR3 contains 15 residues. V was cut by 2 bases and J by 5 bases, with 15 bases left in between. Comment on this clone: Its specificity is unknown.

This chain uses TRBV24-1 with TRBJ2-7, with D maybe TRBD1 (6 bases). The clonotype was recovered from an adult in good health. The sample in question was peripheral blood, obtained on day 0 of AZD1222 vaccination. CDR3 sequence: CATSDSNSGHHEQYF. As DNA, the CDR3 is TGTGCCACCAGTGATTCTAATTCGGGACATCACGAGCAGTACTTC.